This TCR beta chain originates from a study of shared clonotypes between healthy human individuals. Study context: The donors, two women and a few men, were aged 18 to 49. General study points: With few donors, the genetic and exposure-history diversity represented was limited. Larger estimated richness was generally recorded for naive subsets relative to memory subsets.

Genomic DNA per cell subset filled all wells of several immunoSEQ plates. Sequenced by immunoSEQ multiplex PCR; TCRdb stores in-frame clones only, minus some. This table has 1,500,000 or so clones, roughly 96% appearing once. Trimming pared 3 bases from V and 5 bases from J, leaving 13 bases between. CDR1 and CDR2 from the germline V gene are SGHTA and FQGNSA. The CDR3 runs 14 residues. This clone was counted once. Its antigen is currently unknown. This chain joins TRBV7-2 and TRBJ2-5; no clear D. The material sequenced was naive CD4+ T cells sorted from blood. Subset meaning: CD45RA+ positively selected. The TCR originated in a man younger than 40 in good health. In DNA form, the CDR3 reads TGTGCCAGCAGCTTTGGTTTTGTGATGGAGACCCAGTACTTC. Translation gives CASSFGFVMETQYF. Drawing the rest from reference TRBV7-2 and TRBJ2-5, the complete variable domain is GAGVSQSPSNKVTEKGKDVELRCDPISGHTALYWYRQSLGQGLEFLIYFQGNSAPDKSGLPSDRFSAERTGGSVSTLTIQRTQQEDSAVYLCASSFGFVMETQYFGPGTRLLVL.